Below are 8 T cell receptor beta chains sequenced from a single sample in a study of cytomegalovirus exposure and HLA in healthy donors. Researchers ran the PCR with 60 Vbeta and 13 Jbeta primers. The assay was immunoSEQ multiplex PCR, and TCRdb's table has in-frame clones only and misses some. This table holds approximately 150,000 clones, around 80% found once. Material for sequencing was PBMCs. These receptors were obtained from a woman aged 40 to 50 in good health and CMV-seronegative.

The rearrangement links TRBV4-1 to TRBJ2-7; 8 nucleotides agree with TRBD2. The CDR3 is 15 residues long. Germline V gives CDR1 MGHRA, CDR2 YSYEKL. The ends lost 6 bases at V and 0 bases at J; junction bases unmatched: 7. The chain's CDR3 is CASSRLAGLSYEQYF. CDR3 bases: TGCGCCAGCAGTCGTCTAGCGGGTCTCTCCTACGAGCAGTACTTC.

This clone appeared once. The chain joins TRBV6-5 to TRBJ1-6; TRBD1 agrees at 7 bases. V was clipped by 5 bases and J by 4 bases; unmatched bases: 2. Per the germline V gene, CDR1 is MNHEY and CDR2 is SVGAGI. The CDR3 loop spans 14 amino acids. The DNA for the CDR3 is TGTGCCAGCAGTAGGGACAGTTATAATTCACCCCTCCACTTT. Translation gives CASSRDSYNSPLHF.

This CDR3 reads CASRDQSGTEETQYF. The CDR3 nucleotides read TGTGCCAGCAGGGACCAATCCGGGACAGAAGAGACCCAGTACTTC. This chain links TRBV11-2 with TRBJ2-5, with 7 bases identical to TRBD1. Germline CDR1 is SGHAT and CDR2 is FQNNGV. With V trimmed by 6 bases and J by 3 bases, 10 bases remained unmatched. The CDR3 spans 15 residues.

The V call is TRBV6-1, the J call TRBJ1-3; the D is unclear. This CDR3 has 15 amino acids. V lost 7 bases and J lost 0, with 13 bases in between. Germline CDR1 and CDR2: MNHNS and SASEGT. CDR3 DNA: TGTGCCAGCACAGAGGGCATCTACTCTGGAAACACCATATATTTT. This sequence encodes CASTEGIYSGNTIYF.

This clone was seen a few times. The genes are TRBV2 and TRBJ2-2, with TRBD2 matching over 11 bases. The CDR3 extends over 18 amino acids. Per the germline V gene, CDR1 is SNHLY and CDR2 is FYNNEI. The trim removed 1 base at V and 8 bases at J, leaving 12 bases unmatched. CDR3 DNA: TGTGCCAGCAGTGAAGAACGGATGCTAGCGGGGGGACTTGGGGAGCTGTTTTTT. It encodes CASSEERMLAGGLGELFF.

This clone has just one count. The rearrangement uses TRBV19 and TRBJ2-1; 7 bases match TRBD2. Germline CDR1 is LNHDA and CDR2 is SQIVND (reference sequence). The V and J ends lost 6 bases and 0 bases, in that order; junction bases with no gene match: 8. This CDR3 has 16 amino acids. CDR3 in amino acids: CASRTLAASSYNEQFF. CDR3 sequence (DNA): TGTGCCAGTAGGACCCTAGCGGCAAGCTCCTACAATGAGCAGTTCTTC.

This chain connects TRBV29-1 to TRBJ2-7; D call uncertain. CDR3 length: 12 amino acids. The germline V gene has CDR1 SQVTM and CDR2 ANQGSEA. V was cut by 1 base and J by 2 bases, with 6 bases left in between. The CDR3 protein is CSVEGHPYEQYF. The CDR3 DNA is TGCAGCGTTGAAGGACACCCCTACGAGCAGTACTTC.

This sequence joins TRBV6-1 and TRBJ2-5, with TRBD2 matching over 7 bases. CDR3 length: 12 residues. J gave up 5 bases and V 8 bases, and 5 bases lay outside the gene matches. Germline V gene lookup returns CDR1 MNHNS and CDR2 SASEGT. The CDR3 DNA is TGTGCCAGCGGTTGGGGGGGGGAGACCCAGTACTTC. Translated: CASGWGGETQYF.